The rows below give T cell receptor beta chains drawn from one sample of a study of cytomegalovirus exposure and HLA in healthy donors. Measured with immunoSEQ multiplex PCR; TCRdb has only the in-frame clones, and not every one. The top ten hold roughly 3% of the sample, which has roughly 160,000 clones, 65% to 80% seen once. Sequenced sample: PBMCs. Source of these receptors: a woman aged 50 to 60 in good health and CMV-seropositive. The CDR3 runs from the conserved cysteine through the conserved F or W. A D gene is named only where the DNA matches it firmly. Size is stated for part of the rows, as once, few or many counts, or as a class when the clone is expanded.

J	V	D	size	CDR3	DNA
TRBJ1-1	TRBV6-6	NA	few	CASSYSDTSEAFF	TGTGCCAGCAGTTACTCGGACACATCCGAAGCTTTCTTT
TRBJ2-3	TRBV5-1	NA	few	CASSLKREVADTQYF	TGCGCCAGCAGCTTGAAGAGGGAGGTAGCAGATACGCAGTATTTT
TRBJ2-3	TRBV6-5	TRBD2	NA	CASTETSGRDTQYF	TGTGCCAGCACGGAGACTAGCGGGAGAGATACGCAGTATTTT
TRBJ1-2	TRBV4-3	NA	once	CASSQVRGIGYGYTF	TGCGCCAGCAGCCAAGTGCGGGGTATCGGCTATGGCTACACCTTC
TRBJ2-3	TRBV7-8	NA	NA	CASSPPGGLTDTQYF	TGTGCCAGCAGCCCGCCCGGGGGGCTAACAGATACGCAGTATTTT
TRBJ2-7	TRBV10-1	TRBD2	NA	CASNIAGRNGYF	TGCGCCAGCAATATAGCGGGTCGGAACGGGTACTTC
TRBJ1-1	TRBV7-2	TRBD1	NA	CASSLGWGQGFEAFF	TGTGCCAGCAGCTTAGGATGGGGACAGGGGTTTGAAGCTTTCTTT
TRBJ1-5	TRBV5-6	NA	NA	CASTTLGAFGAHQPQHF	TGTGCCAGCACCACCCTGGGGGCGTTCGGCGCCCATCAGCCCCAGCATTTT
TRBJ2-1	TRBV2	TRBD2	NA	CASTWTSGGGDEQFF	TGTGCCAGCACCTGGACTAGCGGGGGAGGAGATGAGCAGTTCTTC
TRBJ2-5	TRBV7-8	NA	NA	CASSLEGQGGETQYF	TGTGCCAGCAGCTTAGAAGGGCAGGGTGGGGAGACCCAGTACTTC
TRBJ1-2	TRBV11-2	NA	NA	CASSLNSKGDGYTF	TGTGCCAGCAGCTTAAATTCTAAGGGAGACGGCTACACCTTC
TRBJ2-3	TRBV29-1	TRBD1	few	CSANQGAHTDTQYF	TGCAGCGCCAACCAGGGGGCCCACACAGATACGCAGTATTTT
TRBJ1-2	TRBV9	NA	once	CASSLQLDTYGYTF	TGTGCCAGCAGCCTCCAACTGGACACCTATGGCTACACCTTC
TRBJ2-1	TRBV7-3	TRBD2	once	CASSLLAGGSGEQFF	TGTGCCAGCAGCTTACTAGCGGGGGGGAGTGGTGAGCAGTTCTTC
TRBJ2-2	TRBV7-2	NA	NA	CASSFSSTGELFF	TGTGCCAGCAGCTTTTCTAGCACCGGGGAGCTGTTTTTT
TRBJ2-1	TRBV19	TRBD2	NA	CASSPPGLAGGWNEQFF	TGTGCCAGTAGTCCGCCAGGACTAGCGGGAGGTTGGAATGAGCAGTTCTTC
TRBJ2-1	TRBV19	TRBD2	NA	CASSITGGANEQFF	TGTGCCAGTAGTATAACCGGGGGGGCCAATGAGCAGTTCTTC
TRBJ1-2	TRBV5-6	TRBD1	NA	CASSLTTGQGGYNDYTF	TGTGCCAGCAGCCTTACCACCGGACAGGGGGGTTATAATGACTACACCTTC
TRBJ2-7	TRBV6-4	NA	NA	CASSGTAQAYEQYF	TGTGCCAGCAGTGGGACAGCGCAGGCCTACGAGCAGTACTTC
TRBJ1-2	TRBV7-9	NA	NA	CASSLGVGEAGYTF	TGTGCCAGCAGTCTGGGCGTCGGGGAGGCTGGCTACACCTTC
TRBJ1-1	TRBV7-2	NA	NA	CASSLQTGGSTEAFF	TGTGCCAGCAGCTTACAGACAGGCGGTAGCACTGAAGCTTTCTTT
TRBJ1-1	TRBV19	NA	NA	CASSMNLAHMNTEAFF	TGTGCCAGTAGTATGAATTTGGCACACATGAACACTGAAGCTTTCTTT
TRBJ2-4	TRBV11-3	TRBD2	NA	CASSSTSGGLGGIQYF	TGTGCCAGCAGCTCGACTAGCGGGGGGCTGGGAGGCATTCAGTACTTC
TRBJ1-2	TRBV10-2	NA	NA	CASSESRLGEVAPGYTF	TGCGCCAGCAGTGAGTCGAGGTTAGGGGAGGTAGCGCCTGGCTACACCTTC
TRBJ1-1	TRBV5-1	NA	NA	CASSLGRGGTEAFF	TGCGCCAGCAGCTTAGGTCGGGGGGGCACTGAAGCTTTCTTT
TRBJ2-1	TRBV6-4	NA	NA	CATRGNAGLNEQFF	TGTGCCACCCGGGGGAATGCAGGGCTAAATGAGCAGTTCTTC
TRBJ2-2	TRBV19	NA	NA	CASHDRPGELFF	TGTGCCAGCCACGACAGGCCCGGGGAGCTGTTTTTT
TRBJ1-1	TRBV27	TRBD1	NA	CASRNDRVGTEAFF	TGTGCCAGCAGGAACGACAGGGTCGGCACTGAAGCTTTCTTT
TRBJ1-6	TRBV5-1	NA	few	CASSLTNSPLHF	TGCGCCAGCAGCCTAACCAATTCACCCCTCCACTTT
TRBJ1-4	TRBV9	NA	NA	CASSAVTGLDEKLFF	TGTGCCAGCAGCGCGGTGACAGGCCTGGATGAAAAACTGTTTTTT
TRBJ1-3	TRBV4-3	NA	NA	CASSQEGVDGNTIYF	TGCGCCAGCAGCCAAGAAGGGGTGGATGGAAACACCATATATTTT
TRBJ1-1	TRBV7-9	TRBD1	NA	CASSPTGTGVNTEAFF	TGTGCCAGCAGCCCAACCGGGACAGGGGTGAACACTGAAGCTTTCTTT
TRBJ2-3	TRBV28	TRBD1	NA	CASLRDRGTDTQYF	TGTGCCAGTTTGCGGGACAGGGGCACAGATACGCAGTATTTT
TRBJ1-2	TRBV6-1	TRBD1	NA	CASSERQGAGGYTF	TGTGCCAGCAGTGAACGGCAGGGGGCAGGGGGCTACACCTTC
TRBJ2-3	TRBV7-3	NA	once	CASSLDGSSTDTQYF	TGTGCCAGCAGCTTGGACGGGAGCAGCACAGATACGCAGTATTTT
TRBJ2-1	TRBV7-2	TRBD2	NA	CASSRTSTANEQFF	TGTGCCAGCAGCAGGACTAGCACCGCCAATGAGCAGTTCTTC
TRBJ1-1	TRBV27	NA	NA	CASKEQGGVNTEAFF	TGTGCCAGCAAGGAACAGGGAGGGGTGAACACTGAAGCTTTCTTT
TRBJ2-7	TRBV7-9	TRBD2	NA	CASSLASGRGYEQYF	TGTGCCAGCAGCTTAGCTAGCGGGAGGGGATACGAGCAGTACTTC
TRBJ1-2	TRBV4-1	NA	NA	CASSQVRQPVNGYTF	TGCGCCAGCAGCCAAGTACGACAGCCAGTAAATGGCTACACCTTC
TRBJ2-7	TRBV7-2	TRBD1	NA	CASSSYRDRSYEQYF	TGTGCCAGCAGCTCCTACCGGGACAGGAGCTACGAGCAGTACTTC
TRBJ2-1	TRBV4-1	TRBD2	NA	CASSQWTSAQGEQFF	TGCGCCAGCAGCCAGTGGACTAGCGCTCAGGGTGAGCAGTTCTTC
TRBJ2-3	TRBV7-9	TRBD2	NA	CASSPKIPLTSGADTQYF	TGTGCCAGCAGCCCCAAGATCCCCCTGACTAGCGGAGCCGATACGCAGTATTTT
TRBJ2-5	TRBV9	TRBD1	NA	CASSSGLGQLETQYF	TGTGCCAGCAGCTCCGGGTTGGGACAGTTGGAGACCCAGTACTTC
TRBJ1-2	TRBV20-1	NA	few	CSAGEREVF	TGCAGTGCTGGGGAACGGGAGGTCTTC
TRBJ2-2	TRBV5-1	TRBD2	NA	CASSWTSGSMRTGELFF	TGCGCCAGCAGTTGGACTAGCGGGAGTATGAGGACCGGGGAGCTGTTTTTT
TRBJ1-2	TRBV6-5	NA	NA	CASKPGADYGYTF	TGTGCCAGCAAGCCAGGGGCAGACTATGGCTACACCTTC
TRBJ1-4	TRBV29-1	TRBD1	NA	CSVAQGQVGEKLFF	TGCAGCGTGGCTCAGGGACAGGTGGGCGAAAAACTGTTTTTT
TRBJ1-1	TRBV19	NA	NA	CASSSRGPWGTEAFF	TGTGCCAGTAGTTCAAGGGGCCCGTGGGGCACTGAAGCTTTCTTT
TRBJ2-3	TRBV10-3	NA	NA	CASQGIAELNTQYF	TGTGCCTCCCAAGGCATCGCGGAACTAAATACGCAGTATTTT
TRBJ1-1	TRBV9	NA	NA	CASSVVSTPFQTGTEAFF	TGTGCCAGCAGCGTAGTTTCAACGCCGTTCCAGACGGGCACTGAAGCTTTCTTT